This TCR beta chain comes out of a study of CD8 T cells in ankylosing spondylitis. V lost 5 bases, J lost 4 bases, and 9 bases stayed unmatched. The CDR3 has 15 amino acids. CDR1 is SGHTA and CDR2 is FQGNSA in the germline V gene. General observations from the study: Previously reported in reactive arthritis synovial fluid and blood were some of the motif variants. Ankylosing spondylitis blood appeared to carry a characteristic TCR beta motif of roughly eight highly homologous variants. In ankylosing spondylitis patients, matched synovial fluid reportedly showed significant enrichment of disease-linked clones.

As the method for making TCR beta libraries, quantitative 5'-RACE with molecular barcodes was used. From the 5' RACE reads, TCRdb called clonotypes with MiXCR, one entry per CDR3 protein. The sample contains some 700,000 distinct CDR3 sequences, 19% of which appear only once. Worth noting for this clonotype: The target antigen is unknown.

The chain recombines TRBV7-2 with TRBJ2-3; the match to TRBD1 covers 7 bases. The material sequenced was blood, either unsorted or a sorted T cell fraction (not recorded which). The sequence was collected from a male donor with ankylosing spondylitis. The DNA of the CDR3 is TGTGCCAGCAGCGGATGGGACAGCGGCGCAGATACGCAGTATTTT. Translation: CASSGWDSGADTQYF.